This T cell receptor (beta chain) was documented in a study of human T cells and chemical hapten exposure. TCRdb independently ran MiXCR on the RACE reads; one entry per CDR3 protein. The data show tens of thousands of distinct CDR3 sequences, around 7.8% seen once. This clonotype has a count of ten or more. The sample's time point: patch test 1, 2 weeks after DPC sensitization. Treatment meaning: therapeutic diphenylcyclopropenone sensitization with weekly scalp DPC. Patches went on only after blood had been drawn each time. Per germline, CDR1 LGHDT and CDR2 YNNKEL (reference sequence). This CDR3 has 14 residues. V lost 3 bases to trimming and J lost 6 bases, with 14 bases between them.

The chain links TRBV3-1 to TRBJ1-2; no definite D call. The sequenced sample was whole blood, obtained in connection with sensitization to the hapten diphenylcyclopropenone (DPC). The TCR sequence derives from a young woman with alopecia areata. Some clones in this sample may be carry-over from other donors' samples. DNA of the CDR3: TGTGCCAGCAGCCAGGATGGGCACGCTAATGGCTACACCTTC. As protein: CASSQDGHANGYTF.